The 12 T cell receptor beta chains in this list originate from one sample, sequenced in a study of T cell responses to AZD1222 COVID-19 vaccine. Profiling relied on immunoSEQ multiplex PCR, and the TCRdb table lists in-frame clones only, not all of them. The table includes about 150,000 clones, approximately 88% detected once. The sequencing used peripheral blood, collected on day 0 of AZD1222 vaccination. The receptors originated from an adult in good health.

This clone appeared once. The chain joins TRBV28 to TRBJ1-6; 7 nucleotides agree with TRBD1. Germline-derived CDR1 and CDR2 are MDHEN and SYDVKM. The CDR3 totals 15 residues. V lost 6 bases and J lost 5; bases outside the gene matches: 7. The CDR3 protein is CASSTGQVDNSPLHF. CDR3 coding DNA: TGTGCCAGCAGCACTGGACAGGTAGATAATTCACCCCTCCACTTT.

This rearrangement joins TRBV14 to TRBJ2-1; TRBD2 matches at 8 bases. The CDR3 length is 15 residues. Germline V gives CDR1 SGHDN, CDR2 FVKESK. The junction had 11 bases not matched to a gene; V was cut back by 7 bases and J by 6 bases. CDR3 region: CASNRRAGAGNEQFF. DNA of the CDR3: TGTGCCAGCAACCGACGAGCGGGGGCGGGCAATGAGCAGTTCTTC.

This clone was recorded only once. V and J are TRBV7-8 and TRBJ2-1; TRBD2 agrees at 11 bases. The CDR3 extends over 15 amino acids. V dropped 6 bases and J dropped 2; count of bases not matched to a gene: 3. Germline V gene data show CDR1 as SGHVS and CDR2 as FQNEAQ. The CDR3: CASSFSGGAYNEQFF. CDR3 in DNA: TGTGCCAGCAGTTTTAGCGGGGGGGCCTACAATGAGCAGTTCTTC. The variable domain in full, completed from reference TRBV7-8 and TRBJ2-1, reads GAGVSQSPRYKVAKRGQDVALRCDPISGHVSLFWYQQALGQGPEFLTYFQNEAQLDKSGLPSDRFFAERPEGSVSTLKIQRTQQEDSAVYLCASSFSGGAYNEQFFGPGTRLTVL.

CDR3 sequence (DNA): TGTGCCAGCAGCCCCGTAGCAGGTCCGAACACTGAAGCTTTCTTT. Its translation: CASSPVAGPNTEAFF. The V gene is TRBV9, the J gene TRBJ1-1; D gene uncertain. Germline CDR1 and CDR2: SGDLS and YYNGEE. The CDR3 consists of 15 residues. V lost 4 bases, J lost 1 base, and 14 bases lay in between. Together with reference TRBV9 and TRBJ1-1, the CDR3 gives the full variable domain: DSGVTQTPKHLITATGQRVTLRCSPRSGDLSVYWYQQSLDQGLQFLIQYYNGEERAKGNILERFSAQQFPDLHSELNLSSLELGDSALYFCASSPVAGPNTEAFFGQGTRLTVV.

This chain joins TRBV2 and TRBJ1-1; D may be TRBD1 (6 bases). V lost 7 bases to trimming and J lost 0 bases, with 15 bases between them. CDR1 and CDR2 from the germline V gene are SNHLY and FYNNEI. There are 15 residues in the CDR3. CDR3 sequence reads: CASIVGGVMNTEAFF. DNA for the CDR3: TGTGCCAGCATCGTAGGGGGGGTCATGAACACTGAAGCTTTCTTT.

As DNA, the CDR3 is TGTGCCAGCAGCCCGGACAGGAATTCACCCCTCCACTTT. Translating gives CASSPDRNSPLHF. J is TRBJ1-6 and V is TRBV11-3; 7 positions agree with TRBD1. The CDR3 length is 13 residues. V was pared by 5 bases and J by 7 bases, with 2 bases of the junction left unmatched. The V gene's germline CDR1 is SGHNT and CDR2 YENEEA.

This CDR3 is CASISHPRAGYTF. The CDR3 nucleotides read TGTGCCAGCATCTCCCACCCCCGGGCTGGCTACACCTTC. This sequence joins TRBV12-3 or TRBV12-4 and TRBJ1-2; D gene uncertain. V was trimmed by 7 bases and J by 7 bases, leaving 16 bases between them. CDR3 length: 13 residues.

The chain combines TRBV24-1 with TRBJ2-7; tentatively, D is TRBD2 (5 bases). Germline V gene sequence: CDR1 KGHDR, CDR2 SFDVKD. The CDR3 contains 13 residues. V was pared by 2 bases and J by 1 base, with 5 bases between. The CDR3 coding sequence is TGTGCCACCAGTGATTCGGGGTCCTACGAGCAGTACTTC. Protein sequence: CATSDSGSYEQYF.

The V gene is TRBV7-3, the J gene TRBJ2-3; 8 bases map to TRBD1. The V gene's germline CDR1 is SGHTA and CDR2 FQGTGA. The length of the CDR3 is 15 residues. Trimming took 4 bases from V and 2 from J; bases not matched to a gene: 5. For the CDR3, the DNA is TGTGCCAGCAGCTACGGACAGGGAAACACAGATACGCAGTATTTT. Amino acid sequence: CASSYGQGNTDTQYF.

The sample holds one count of this clone. J is TRBJ1-5 and V is TRBV4-2; D is perhaps TRBD1 (5 bases). Trimming stripped 1 base from V and 5 bases from J, with 21 bases between. CDR1 and CDR2 (germline): LGHNA, YNFKEQ. This CDR3 is built from 18 residues. CDR3 in DNA: TGTGCCAGCAGCCAAGGATCAACAGCCCAACAGGCTCATCAGCCCCAGCATTTT. Encoded protein: CASSQGSTAQQAHQPQHF.

CDR3 residues: CASKGAVGGYTF. The DNA of the CDR3 is TGTGCCAGCAAAGGGGCTGTGGGAGGCTACACCTTC. The chain uses TRBV27 and TRBJ1-2, with D possibly matching TRBD1 (5 bases). Germline loops: CDR1 MNHEY, CDR2 SMNVEV (reference sequence). The CDR3 covers 12 residues. Trimming shortened V by 7 bases and J by 8 bases, and 14 bases separated the two germline ends.

The chain combines TRBV7-9 with TRBJ2-4; 7 bases are a match to TRBD1. Germline V gene data show CDR1 as SEHNR and CDR2 as FQNEAQ (reference sequence). The CDR3 extends over 15 amino acids. With V trimmed by 6 bases and J by 8 bases, 13 bases remained unmatched. CDR3 DNA: TGTGCCAGCAGTAATTTAAGGGGGCGAGAAGACATTCAGTACTTC. It yields the protein CASSNLRGREDIQYF.